What follows are 20 T cell receptor beta chains derived from one specimen sequenced in a study of blood T cell repertoires in COVID-19. Repertoires were generated with immunoSEQ multiplex PCR, while TCRdb's copy carries only in-frame clones and drops some. The sample holds around 250,000 clones, 84% seen once. Sequenced: PBMCs or T cells enriched from blood (not recorded which). These TCRs come from a man aged 50-60 years who had recovered from COVID-19.

This chain uses TRBV5-1 with TRBJ1-2; 8 bases are a match to TRBD1. The trim removed 6 bases at V and 0 bases at J, leaving 13 bases unmatched. CDR3 length: 17 residues. CDR1 and CDR2 (germline): SGHRS, YFSETQ. Here the CDR3 reads CASTRGDRHPPNYGYTF. CDR3 nucleotides: TGCGCCAGCACTCGTGGGGACAGGCACCCCCCTAACTATGGCTACACCTTC.

In its sample, this clone was seen once. The gene calls are TRBV6-4 and TRBJ2-2; the match to TRBD2 covers 7 bases. With 3 bases clipped from V and 7 bases from J, the junction kept 14 bases outside the gene matches. The CDR3 is 17 amino acids. In germline, CDR1 is MRHNA, CDR2 SNTAGT. CDR3 nucleotides: TGTGCCAGCAGTGAACGGGGCGGACACCGCGGGGGCGGGGAGCTGTTTTTT. It encodes CASSERGGHRGGGELFF.

J is TRBJ1-5 and V is TRBV28; the match to TRBD1 covers 7 bases. The length of the CDR3 is 15 residues. V gave up 2 bases and J gave up 6 bases; unmatched junction bases: 7. Looked up from germline, CDR1 is MDHEN and CDR2 is SYDVKM. This CDR3 is CASSLGGTAGQPQHF. The CDR3 DNA is TGTGCCAGCAGTTTAGGAGGGACAGCAGGTCAGCCCCAGCATTTT.

The chain employs TRBV11-2 and TRBJ2-7, with TRBD2 as a possible D gene (6 bases). Germline CDR1 is SGHAT and CDR2 is FQNNGV. CDR3 length: 14 residues. Trimming took 5 bases from V and 0 from J, leaving 11 bases between them. CDR3 protein: CASSGAGLSYEQYF. CDR3 coding DNA: TGTGCCAGCAGCGGGGCGGGACTCTCCTACGAGCAGTACTTC.

The V gene is TRBV11-2, the J gene TRBJ1-2; 12 bases map to TRBD1. The length of the CDR3 is 15 residues. J lost 4 bases, V lost 5 bases, and 5 bases had no gene match. Germline CDR1 is SGHAT and CDR2 is FQNNGV. CDR3 region: CASSAGTGGGYGYTF. CDR3 DNA: TGTGCCAGCAGCGCCGGGACAGGGGGCGGCTATGGCTACACCTTC.

CDR3 DNA sequence: TGCAGCACATCCACCGGGACAGGGGTCTACGAGCAGTACTTC. Amino acid sequence: CSTSTGTGVYEQYF. V and J are TRBV29-1 and TRBJ2-7; 10 bases match TRBD1. The germline V gene encodes CDR1 SQVTM and CDR2 ANQGSEA. V dropped 8 bases and J dropped 3; count of bases not matched to a gene: 10. The CDR3 runs 14 residues.

The chain couples TRBV5-4 to TRBJ1-6; D unresolved. Germline V gives CDR1 SGHNT, CDR2 YYREEE (reference sequence). The CDR3 totals 14 residues. Deletions cut 0 bases from V and 11 bases from J, with 12 bases between. The CDR3 spells CASSLGQAETPLHF. The CDR3 bases are TGTGCCAGCAGCTTGGGGCAGGCCGAAACACCCCTCCACTTT.

V usage is TRBV6-1 and J usage is TRBJ2-1, with 12 nucleotides matching TRBD1. CDR3 length equals 20 residues. The germline V gene encodes CDR1 MNHNS and CDR2 SASEGT. V shed 0 bases and J 0 bases; nucleotides not matched to a gene: 9. CDR3 region: CASSEAGQGARFGSYNEQFF. CDR3 DNA: TGTGCCAGCAGTGAAGCGGGACAGGGGGCAAGGTTTGGCTCCTACAATGAGCAGTTCTTC.

There are a few counts of this clone. V gene TRBV23-1 combines with J gene TRBJ1-5; 10 bases fit TRBD1. TRBV23-1 is classed as an ORF, of uncertain function. The CDR3 is made up of 18 amino acids. V was pared by 3 bases and J by 9 bases, with 17 bases of the junction left unmatched. The CDR3 here is CASSHTGTGAPLLSPQHF. CDR3 coding DNA: TGCGCCAGCAGTCATACCGGGACAGGGGCCCCCCTGTTGTCGCCCCAGCATTTT.

V usage is TRBV30 and J usage is TRBJ1-4; TRBD1 agrees at 8 bases. J gave up 8 bases and V 3 bases, and 8 bases lay outside the gene matches. This CDR3 spans 14 amino acids. CDR1 GTSNPN and CDR2 SVGIG come from the germline V gene (reference sequence). The CDR3 DNA reads TGTGCCTGGAGGTCGGACAGGGTGGAGGAAAAACTGTTTTTT. This codes for CAWRSDRVEEKLFF.

As DNA, the CDR3 is TGCAGTGTTAGGCGTGAAAAACTGTTTTTT. Protein: CSVRREKLFF. This chain uses TRBV20-1 with TRBJ1-4; D gene ambiguous. The V end lost 7 bases, the J end lost 7 bases, and 7 bases lay between the germline ends. CDR1 is DFQATT and CDR2 is SNEGSKA in the germline V gene (reference sequence). CDR3 length: 10 amino acids.

V is TRBV2 and J is TRBJ1-6; D may be TRBD1 (5 bases). Germline CDR1 SNHLY, CDR2 FYNNEI. The CDR3 is 15 amino acids. V shed 6 bases and J shed 8 bases, with 17 bases lying between them. The CDR3 sequence: CASSNRDLSYSPLHF. The CDR3 DNA is TGTGCCAGCAGCAACCGGGACTTAAGCTATTCACCCCTCCACTTT.

The rearrangement links TRBV28 to TRBJ2-1, with TRBD1 as a possible D gene (5 bases). This CDR3 contains 13 residues. The germline V gene has CDR1 MDHEN and CDR2 SYDVKM. The V end lost 2 bases, the J end lost 5 bases, and 7 bases lay between the germline ends. In DNA form, the CDR3 reads TGTGCCAGCAGTTTACAGGGAAACAATGAGCAGTTCTTC. Amino acid sequence: CASSLQGNNEQFF.

V usage is TRBV30 and J usage is TRBJ1-5; the D is unclear. V was shortened by 0 bases and J by 2 bases, with 8 bases between the two germline ends. The CDR3 has 14 residues. From germline, CDR1 is GTSNPN and CDR2 SVGIG (reference sequence). The CDR3 region has the DNA TGTGCCTGGAGTGTTGGGAGGGGCAATCAGCCCCAGCATTTT. Translation gives CAWSVGRGNQPQHF.

This chain links TRBV4-1 with TRBJ2-4; D is ambiguous. The CDR3 extends over 15 amino acids. The V gene's germline CDR1 is MGHRA and CDR2 YSYEKL. Trimming shortened V by 1 base and J by 0 bases, and 7 bases separated the two germline ends. The CDR3 nucleotides read TGCGCCAGCAGCCAAGTTAACATAGCCAAAAACATTCAGTACTTC. It specifies CASSQVNIAKNIQYF.

This rearrangement joins TRBV7-2 to TRBJ2-2; D might be TRBD1 (5 bases). The CDR3 length is 17 residues. The germline CDR1 and CDR2 sequences are SGHTA and FQGNSA. Trimming removed 1 base at V and 5 bases at J, with 17 bases between. The CDR3 DNA reads as TGTGCCAGCAGCTTAGATGGGGCGGTAGCCGTTACCGGGGAGCTGTTTTTT. Translated: CASSLDGAVAVTGELFF. Using reference TRBV7-2 and TRBJ2-2 for the parts outside the CDR3, the full variable domain is GAGVSQSPSNKVTEKGKDVELRCDPISGHTALYWYRQSLGQGLEFLIYFQGNSAPDKSGLPSDRFSAERTGGSVSTLTIQRTQQEDSAVYLCASSLDGAVAVTGELFFGEGSRLTVL.

This chain links TRBV3-1 (or the pseudogene TRBV3-2) with TRBJ1-1, with 10 bases lining up with TRBD1. V shed 6 bases and J 5 bases; nucleotides not matched to a gene: 3. Germline assignment: CDR1 LGHDT and CDR2 YNNKEL (reference sequence). CDR3 size: 13 residues. The CDR3 sequence: CASRDRGRTEAFF. The CDR3 DNA sequence: TGTGCCAGCAGAGACAGGGGGCGGACTGAAGCTTTCTTT.

The chain carries TRBV7-3 and TRBJ2-1, with 10 positions matching TRBD2. V was pared by 0 bases and J by 8 bases, with 10 bases of the junction left unmatched. Looked up from germline, CDR1 is SGHTA and CDR2 is FQGTGA. This CDR3 spans 17 amino acids. The CDR3 region has the DNA TGTGCCAGCAGCTTAACTAGTCTGCTAGCGGGAGACCATGAGCAGTTCTTC. Translating it yields CASSLTSLLAGDHEQFF.

This clone has at least ten counts. In nucleotides, the CDR3 is TGCGCCAGCAGCCAAGATGAGAGTCGGGACTCACACAGAACCTACGAGCAGTACTTC. Protein product: CASSQDESRDSHRTYEQYF. This sequence joins TRBV4-1 and TRBJ2-7; a weak D match, TRBD2 (6 bases). V lost 0 bases and J lost 2, with 23 bases in between. Germline CDR1 reads MGHRA; CDR2 reads YSYEKL. CDR3 length equals 19 residues.

This clone appeared a single time. The chain combines TRBV28 with TRBJ2-3; 7 bases agree with TRBD2. Germline CDR1 and CDR2: MDHEN and SYDVKM. V trimming: 1 base; J trimming: 1 base; junction bases outside the gene matches: 8. The CDR3 runs to 17 residues. CDR3 coding DNA: TGTGCCAGCAGTTTATCCGGGGCCCTAGCGGGCACAGATACGCAGTATTTT. It specifies CASSLSGALAGTDTQYF.